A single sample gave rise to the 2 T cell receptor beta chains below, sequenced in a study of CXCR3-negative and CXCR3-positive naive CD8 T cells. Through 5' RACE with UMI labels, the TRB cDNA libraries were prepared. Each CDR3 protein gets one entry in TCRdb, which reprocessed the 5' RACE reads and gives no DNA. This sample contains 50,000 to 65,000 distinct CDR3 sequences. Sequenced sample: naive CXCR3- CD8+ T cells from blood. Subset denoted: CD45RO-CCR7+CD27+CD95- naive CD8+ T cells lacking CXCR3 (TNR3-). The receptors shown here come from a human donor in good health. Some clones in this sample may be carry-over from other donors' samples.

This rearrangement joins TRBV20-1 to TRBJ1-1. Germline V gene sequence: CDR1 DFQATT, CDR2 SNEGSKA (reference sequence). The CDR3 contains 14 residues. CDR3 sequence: CSAILPTSTTEAFF.

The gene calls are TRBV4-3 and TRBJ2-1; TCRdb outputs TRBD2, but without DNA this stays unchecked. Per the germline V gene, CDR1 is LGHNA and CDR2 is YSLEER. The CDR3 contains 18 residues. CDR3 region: CASSQDHLSLSGDNEQFF.